This is a list of T cell receptor beta chains from one sample in a study of spatial heterogeneity in lung cancer. MiXCR was run by TCRdb on the 5' RACE reads, yielding one entry per CDR3 protein. The table shows roughly 7,700 distinct CDR3 sequences, with approximately 12% occurring only once. The sample was lung tumor tissue, taken at surgery. These receptors came from a male donor with early-stage non-small cell lung cancer. The CDR3 runs from the conserved cysteine through the conserved F or W. Fields, in order: CDR3 protein, CDR3 DNA, clone size, J gene, V gene, D gene, CDR3 length. The D gene is left open where the match is weak. Only some rows state a clone size, as once, few, many or a class for expanded clones.

CASSQGWAYNEQFF,TGCGCCAGCAGCCAAGGCTGGGCCTACAATGAGCAGTTCTTC,-,TRBJ2-1,TRBV4-3,-,14
CASSLGRSYEQYF,TGTGCCAGCAGCTTAGGACGGTCCTACGAGCAGTACTTC,-,TRBJ2-7,TRBV7-8,-,13
CASSLEPSERKLFF,TGCGCCAGCAGCTTGGAACCCTCAGAGCGGAAACTGTTTTTT,many,TRBJ1-4,TRBV5-1,-,14
CATSVPRTGKETQYF,TGTGCCACCAGTGTCCCGCGAACAGGGAAAGAGACCCAGTACTTC,many,TRBJ2-5,TRBV15,-,15
CASSDGTSGQETQYF,TGTGCCAGCAGTGACGGGACTAGCGGCCAAGAGACCCAGTACTTC,many,TRBJ2-5,TRBV27,TRBD2,15
CASSSPWGGLDQPQHF,TGTGCCAGCAGTTCGCCTTGGGGGGGGCTCGATCAGCCCCAGCATTTT,many,TRBJ1-5,TRBV28,-,16
CASSLHGTGTDTQYF,TGTGCCAGCAGCTTGCACGGGACGGGTACAGATACGCAGTATTTT,many,TRBJ2-3,TRBV5-4,-,15
CATAGTGHQETQYF,TGTGCCACCGCCGGGACAGGGCACCAAGAGACCCAGTACTTC,many,TRBJ2-5,TRBV18,TRBD1,14
CASSLLGLAGAGETQYF,TGCGCCAGCAGCCTCCTGGGACTAGCGGGAGCAGGAGAGACCCAGTACTTC,medium-sized,TRBJ2-5,TRBV5-1,TRBD2,17
CASSLAGTSGFF,TGTGCCAGCAGCCTAGCCGGGACTAGCGGTTTTTTT,many,TRBJ2-2,TRBV7-9,TRBD2,12
CSVGLAGVWQETQYF,TGCAGCGTTGGACTAGCGGGAGTGTGGCAAGAGACCCAGTACTTC,medium-sized,TRBJ2-5,TRBV29-1,TRBD2,15
CASSLAQASPYEKLFF,TGTGCCAGCAGCTTAGCCCAGGCCTCCCCCTATGAAAAACTGTTTTTT,many,TRBJ1-4,TRBV7-2,-,16
CASSLEGETQYF,TGTGCCAGCAGTTTGGAGGGAGAGACCCAGTACTTC,many,TRBJ2-5,TRBV28,-,12
CASSSVAGKELFF,TGCGCCAGCAGCTCAGTAGCGGGAAAGGAGCTGTTTTTT,medium-sized,TRBJ2-2,TRBV5-1,TRBD2,13
CASSLRDFLYNEQFF,TGTGCCAGCAGTCTCCGGGACTTCCTCTACAATGAGCAGTTCTTC,-,TRBJ2-1,TRBV6-6,-,15
CASSEGPWTGRVQYF,TGCGCCAGCAGTGAGGGGCCGTGGACAGGGAGGGTCCAGTACTTC,-,TRBJ2-5,TRBV10-2,-,15
CASSETSGSWDEQFF,TGTGCCAGCAGCGAGACTAGCGGGAGTTGGGATGAGCAGTTCTTC,many,TRBJ2-1,TRBV11-2,TRBD2,15
CSASGLAYEQYF,TGCAGTGCTAGCGGGCTAGCTTACGAGCAGTACTTC,many,TRBJ2-7,TRBV20-1,-,12
CASSLIGSGYTF,TGTGCCAGCAGTTTAATAGGGTCTGGTTACACCTTC,many,TRBJ1-2,TRBV12-3/TRBV12-4,-,12
CASSLGRDPTGELFF,TGTGCCAGCAGTTTAGGGAGGGATCCAACCGGGGAGCTGTTTTTT,medium-sized,TRBJ2-2,TRBV28,TRBD2,15
CASSLEGAPDTQYF,TGCGCCAGCAGCTTGGAGGGGGCCCCAGATACGCAGTATTTT,many,TRBJ2-3,TRBV5-1,TRBD1,14
CASSPLEGTTREQYF,TGTGCCAGTAGCCCCTTGGAGGGGACGACTCGCGAGCAGTACTTC,many,TRBJ2-7,TRBV19,-,15
CASSLVGGVGQETQYF,TGTGCCAGCAGTTTAGTTGGGGGAGTCGGCCAAGAGACCCAGTACTTC,medium-sized,TRBJ2-5,TRBV28,-,16
CASSSGQGTLLETQYF,TGTGCCAGCAGCTCGGGACAGGGGACGCTGTTAGAGACCCAGTACTTC,medium-sized,TRBJ2-5,TRBV7-9,TRBD1,16
CATRQGPENSPLHF,TGTGCCACCCGGCAGGGACCGGAAAATTCACCCCTCCACTTT,many,TRBJ1-6,TRBV28,-,14
CSVNKGYGYTF,TGCAGCGTAAACAAGGGCTATGGCTACACCTTC,-,TRBJ1-2,TRBV29-1,-,11
CASSPPPGLAGGYSYNEQFF,TGTGCCAGCAGTCCCCCCCCCGGACTAGCGGGAGGTTACTCCTACAATGAGCAGTTCTTC,medium-sized,TRBJ2-1,TRBV27,TRBD2,20
CASSLMGEQYF,TGTGCCAGCAGTTTAATGGGCGAGCAGTACTTC,large,TRBJ2-7,TRBV28,-,11
CASSSAGTGSEKLFF,TGTGCCAGCAGCTCTGCCGGGACAGGGTCTGAAAAACTGTTTTTT,medium-sized,TRBJ1-4,TRBV11-2,TRBD1,15
CASSFGGVVEFF,TGTGCCAGCAGCTTCGGGGGGGTGGTGGAGTTCTTC,many,TRBJ2-1,TRBV7-9,TRBD2,12
CASSVQRGETQHF,TGTGCCAGCAGTGTGCAGCGCGGGGAGACCCAGCATTTT,medium-sized,TRBJ1-5,TRBV6-1,-,13
CASRYRVPTLDGYTF,TGTGCCAGCCGATACAGGGTCCCCACTCTCGACGGCTACACCTTC,medium-sized,TRBJ1-2,TRBV2,-,15
CASSNEEETQYF,TGTGCCAGCTCAAACGAGGAAGAGACCCAGTACTTC,large,TRBJ2-5,TRBV18,-,12
CATEPWGNSNQPQHF,TGTGCCACCGAACCTTGGGGGAATAGCAATCAGCCCCAGCATTTT,-,TRBJ1-5,TRBV15,-,15
CSAGGDSANTEAFF,TGCAGTGCTGGAGGAGACAGTGCGAACACTGAAGCTTTCTTT,many,TRBJ1-1,TRBV20-1,-,14
CASSLWTGGTADTQYF,TGCGCCAGCAGCTTGTGGACAGGGGGCACGGCGGATACGCAGTATTTT,medium-sized,TRBJ2-3,TRBV5-1,TRBD1,16
CASSSTGGRAFF,TGTGCCAGCAGTTCGACAGGGGGCAGAGCTTTCTTT,-,TRBJ1-1,TRBV6-5,TRBD1,12
CASTPIPGTGTSPLHF,TGTGCCAGCACTCCCATACCCGGGACAGGGACCTCACCCCTCCACTTT,-,TRBJ1-6,TRBV6-6,TRBD1,16
CASSLGQVNEQFF,TGTGCCAGCAGCTTAGGACAGGTCAATGAGCAGTTCTTC,-,TRBJ2-1,TRBV11-1,-,13
CASSQDAQGYGYTF,TGCGCCAGCAGCCAAGACGCGCAGGGATATGGCTACACCTTC,many,TRBJ1-2,TRBV4-3,-,14
CSVDSALYNEQFF,TGCAGCGTTGATTCGGCCCTCTACAATGAGCAGTTCTTC,many,TRBJ2-1,TRBV29-1,-,13
CASSLSWGGDTQYF,TGTGCCAGCAGCTTATCATGGGGTGGCGATACGCAGTATTTT,medium-sized,TRBJ2-3,TRBV7-2,-,14